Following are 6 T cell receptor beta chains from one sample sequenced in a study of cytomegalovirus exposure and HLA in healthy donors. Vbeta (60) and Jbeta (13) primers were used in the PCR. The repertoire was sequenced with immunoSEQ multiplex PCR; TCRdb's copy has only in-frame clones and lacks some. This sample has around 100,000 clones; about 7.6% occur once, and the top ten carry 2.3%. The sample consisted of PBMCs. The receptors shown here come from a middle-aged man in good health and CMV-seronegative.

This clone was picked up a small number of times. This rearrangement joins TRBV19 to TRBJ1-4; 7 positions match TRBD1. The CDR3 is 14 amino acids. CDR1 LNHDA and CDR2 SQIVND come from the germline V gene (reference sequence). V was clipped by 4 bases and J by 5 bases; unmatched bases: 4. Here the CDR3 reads CASSTRQGNEKLFF. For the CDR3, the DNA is TGTGCCAGTAGTACGAGACAGGGCAATGAAAAACTGTTTTTT.

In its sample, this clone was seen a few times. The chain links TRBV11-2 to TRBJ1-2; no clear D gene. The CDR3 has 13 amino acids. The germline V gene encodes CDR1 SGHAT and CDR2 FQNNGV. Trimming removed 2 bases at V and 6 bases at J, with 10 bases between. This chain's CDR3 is CASSLSLSNGYTF. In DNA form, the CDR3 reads TGTGCCAGCAGCTTAAGTCTATCTAATGGCTACACCTTC. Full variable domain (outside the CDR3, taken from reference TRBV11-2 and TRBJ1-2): EAGVAQSPRYKIIEKRQSVAFWCNPISGHATLYWYQQILGQGPKLLIQFQNNGVVDDSQLPKDRFSAERLKGVDSTLKIQPAKLEDSAVYLCASSLSLSNGYTFGSGTRLTVV.

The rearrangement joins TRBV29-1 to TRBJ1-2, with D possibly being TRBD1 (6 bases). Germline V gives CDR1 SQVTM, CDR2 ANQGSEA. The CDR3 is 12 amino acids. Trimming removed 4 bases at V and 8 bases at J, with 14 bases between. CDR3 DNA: TGCAGCGTTGGACAGGCAGCTGAAGGCTACACCTTC. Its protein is CSVGQAAEGYTF.

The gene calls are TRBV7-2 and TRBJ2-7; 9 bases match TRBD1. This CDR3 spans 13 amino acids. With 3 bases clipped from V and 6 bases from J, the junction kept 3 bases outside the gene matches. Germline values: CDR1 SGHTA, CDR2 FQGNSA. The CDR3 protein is CASSFRDRAEQYF. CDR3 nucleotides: TGTGCCAGCAGCTTCCGGGACAGGGCCGAGCAGTACTTC. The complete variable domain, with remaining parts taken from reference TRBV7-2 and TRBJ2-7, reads GAGVSQSPSNKVTEKGKDVELRCDPISGHTALYWYRQSLGQGLEFLIYFQGNSAPDKSGLPSDRFSAERTGGSVSTLTIQRTQQEDSAVYLCASSFRDRAEQYFGPGTRLTVT.

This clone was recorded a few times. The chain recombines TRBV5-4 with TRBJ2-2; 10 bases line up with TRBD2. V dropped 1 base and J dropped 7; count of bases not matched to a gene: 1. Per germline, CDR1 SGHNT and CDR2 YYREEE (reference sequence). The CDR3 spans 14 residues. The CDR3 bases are TGTGCCAGCAGCTTGACTAGCGGGGTCGGGGAGCTGTTTTTT. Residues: CASSLTSGVGELFF.

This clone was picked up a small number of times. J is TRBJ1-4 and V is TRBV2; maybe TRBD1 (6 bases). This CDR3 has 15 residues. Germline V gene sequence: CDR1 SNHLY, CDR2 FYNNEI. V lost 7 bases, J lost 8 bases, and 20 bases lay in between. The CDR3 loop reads CASKGTAGAGEKLFF. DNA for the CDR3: TGTGCCAGCAAAGGGACGGCAGGGGCTGGGGAAAAACTGTTTTTT.